Listed below are T cell receptor beta chains from one sample, sequenced in a study of blood T cell repertoires in COVID-19. Generated by immunoSEQ multiplex PCR, the TCRdb table keeps only in-frame clones and is missing some. The sample carries approximately 300,000 clones, approximately 86% recorded once. What was sequenced was peripheral blood. These TCRs come from a human donor with COVID-19, enrolled during active disease. The donor label of this sample is uncertain. CDR3s include the opening cysteine and the closing phenylalanine or tryptophan. D genes are given only for firm matches. Where a row states a size, it is once, few, many or the class of an expanded clone; other rows omit it.

V	D	J	size	CDR3	DNA
TRBV27	TRBD2	TRBJ2-2	once	CASNRLAGGGGELFF	TGTGCCAGCAACAGACTAGCGGGAGGGGGCGGGGAGCTGTTTTTT
TRBV7-3	TRBD1	TRBJ1-2	NA	CASSPSGQGYGYTF	TGTGCCAGCAGCCCATCGGGACAGGGGTATGGCTACACCTTC
TRBV19	NA	TRBJ2-1	NA	CASTPNSLSYNEQFF	TGTGCCAGTACTCCCAACAGCCTATCCTACAATGAGCAGTTCTTC
TRBV7-8	NA	TRBJ1-2	NA	CASSLNQGYGYTF	TGTGCCAGCAGCTTAAATCAGGGATATGGCTACACCTTC
TRBV10-3	TRBD2	TRBJ2-7	NA	CAIRSIAGGVYEQYF	TGTGCCATCCGATCTATAGCGGGAGGGGTCTACGAGCAGTACTTC
TRBV5-1	NA	TRBJ1-3	NA	CASSLGRASGNTIYF	TGCGCCAGCAGCTTAGGCAGGGCCTCTGGAAACACCATATATTTT
TRBV5-5	TRBD1	TRBJ2-7	few	CASSLQTGTYEQYF	TGTGCCAGCAGCCTACAGACAGGGACCTACGAGCAGTACTTC
TRBV28	NA	TRBJ1-2	NA	CASSLSRRGSGYTF	TGTGCCAGCAGTTTATCCCGACGGGGGTCTGGCTACACCTTC
TRBV11-2	NA	TRBJ1-4	NA	CASSPQGLWTNEKLFF	TGTGCCAGCAGCCCACAGGGTCTGTGGACTAATGAAAAACTGTTTTTT
TRBV5-1	TRBD2	TRBJ2-1	NA	CASSLEGGPINEQFF	TGCGCCAGCAGCTTGGAGGGAGGGCCAATCAATGAGCAGTTCTTC
TRBV29-1	TRBD1	TRBJ1-2	NA	CSVGGAGQGNYGYTF	TGCAGCGTTGGGGGAGCGGGACAGGGGAACTATGGCTACACCTTC
TRBV7-6	NA	TRBJ1-1	NA	CASSLAARAAAEAFF	TGTGCCAGCAGCTTAGCCGCCAGGGCCGCCGCTGAAGCTTTCTTT
TRBV5-5	NA	TRBJ1-1	NA	CASSGYSGNTEAFF	TGTGCCAGCAGCGGCTATTCAGGAAACACTGAAGCTTTCTTT
TRBV18	TRBD1	TRBJ1-4	NA	CASSQTGGVGEKLFF	TGTGCCAGCTCCCAGACAGGGGGCGTAGGGGAAAAACTGTTTTTT
TRBV7-9	TRBD1	TRBJ1-4	NA	CASSFSGTGFEKLFF	TGTGCCAGCAGCTTTAGTGGGACAGGGTTTGAAAAACTGTTTTTT
TRBV9	TRBD2	TRBJ2-3	NA	CASSVGLAKYTDTQYF	TGTGCCAGCAGCGTAGGACTAGCCAAATACACAGATACGCAGTATTTT
TRBV7-9	NA	TRBJ1-2	NA	CASRTPRQGREDGYTF	TGTGCCAGCAGGACCCCCCGGCAGGGGCGAGAAGATGGCTACACCTTC
TRBV4-1	TRBD2	TRBJ2-7	NA	CASSPLGLAVYEQYF	TGCGCCAGCAGCCCTTTGGGACTAGCGGTCTACGAGCAGTACTTC
TRBV28	NA	TRBJ1-6	NA	CASSGRTDYNSPLHF	TGTGCCAGCAGTGGGAGGACGGACTACAATTCACCCCTCCACTTT
TRBV18	NA	TRBJ1-5	once	CASSPELNQPQHF	TGTGCCAGCTCACCGGAGCTGAATCAGCCCCAGCATTTT
TRBV24-1	TRBD1	TRBJ2-1	NA	CATSDSWTGGQFF	TGTGCCACCAGTGATAGTTGGACAGGGGGCCAGTTCTTC
TRBV29-1	TRBD1	TRBJ2-3	NA	CSGLTGFGAASTDTQYF	TGCAGCGGCCTGACAGGGTTCGGGGCTGCTAGCACAGATACGCAGTATTTT
TRBV3-1/TRBV3-2	TRBD2	TRBJ2-1	NA	CASRGTGTSEYNEQFF	TGTGCCAGCAGAGGAACCGGGACTAGCGAATACAATGAGCAGTTCTTC
TRBV19	TRBD1	TRBJ1-1	NA	CASSPQSTGANTEAFF	TGTGCCAGTAGTCCGCAGAGCACAGGGGCGAACACTGAAGCTTTCTTT
TRBV5-1	TRBD2	TRBJ2-1	NA	CASRTQGGGRANEQFF	TGCGCCAGCAGAACTCAGGGGGGCGGGAGGGCCAATGAGCAGTTCTTC
TRBV29-1	TRBD2	TRBJ2-1	once	CSVEDLSSGVYNEQFF	TGCAGCGTTGAAGATCTTTCCAGCGGGGTTTACAATGAGCAGTTCTTC
TRBV29-1	NA	TRBJ1-2	NA	CSVDGYYGYTF	TGCAGCGTTGACGGTTACTATGGCTACACCTTC
TRBV7-2	NA	TRBJ1-2	once	CASSLDPGYGYTF	TGTGCCAGCAGCTTAGATCCGGGGTATGGCTACACCTTC
TRBV4-1	TRBD1	TRBJ2-7	NA	CASSRTPGTALSYEQYF	TGCGCCAGCAGCCGGACCCCCGGGACAGCGCTCTCATACGAGCAGTACTTC
TRBV27	NA	TRBJ2-3	NA	CASRTLGTDTQYF	TGTGCCAGCCGGACTCTGGGGACAGATACGCAGTATTTT
TRBV28	TRBD1	TRBJ1-3	NA	CASSLLTGGGSNTIYF	TGTGCCAGCAGTTTATTGACAGGGGGCGGTAGTAACACCATATATTTT
TRBV5-1	NA	TRBJ1-2	NA	CASSFAGLNYGYTF	TGCGCCAGCAGCTTCGCAGGGCTCAACTATGGCTACACCTTC
TRBV5-1	NA	TRBJ2-1	NA	CASSLEGFRSDEQFF	TGCGCCAGCAGCTTGGAGGGGTTCAGATCAGATGAGCAGTTCTTC
TRBV27	TRBD1	TRBJ2-7	once	CASSWGSGTEVNEQYF	TGTGCCAGCAGTTGGGGATCCGGGACAGAAGTTAATGAGCAGTACTTC
TRBV18	TRBD1	TRBJ1-1	NA	CASPKDRGGTEAFF	TGTGCCAGCCCGAAGGACAGGGGTGGCACTGAAGCTTTCTTT